This T cell receptor beta chain was obtained from a study of Graves' ophthalmopathy and Graves' hyperthyroidism. This CDR3 is built from 20 residues. From germline, CDR1 is SQVTM and CDR2 ANQGSEA. With 6 bases clipped from V and 1 base from J, the junction kept 15 bases outside the gene matches. Using RNA transcripts, the TCR beta CDR3 regions were amplified. HTBI-primed first-round RT-PCR preceded second-round multiplex PCR. Each CDR3 protein gets one entry after TCRdb re-called the multiplex PCR reads with MiXCR. The sample has 500,000 to 700,000 distinct CDR3 sequences, 39% seen once. Other autoimmune disease, uncontrolled infection, pregnancy and lactation led to exclusion.

The genes are TRBV29-1 and TRBJ2-2; 15 bases align to TRBD2. The clonotype comes from an adult man with Graves' hyperthyroidism. Sequences were obtained from peripheral blood or thyroid tissue (not recorded which). This CDR3 is CSVMGQGGLAGGKNTGELFF. The CDR3 region has the DNA TGCAGCGTCATGGGACAGGGGGGACTAGCGGGAGGCAAGAACACCGGGGAGCTGTTTTTT.